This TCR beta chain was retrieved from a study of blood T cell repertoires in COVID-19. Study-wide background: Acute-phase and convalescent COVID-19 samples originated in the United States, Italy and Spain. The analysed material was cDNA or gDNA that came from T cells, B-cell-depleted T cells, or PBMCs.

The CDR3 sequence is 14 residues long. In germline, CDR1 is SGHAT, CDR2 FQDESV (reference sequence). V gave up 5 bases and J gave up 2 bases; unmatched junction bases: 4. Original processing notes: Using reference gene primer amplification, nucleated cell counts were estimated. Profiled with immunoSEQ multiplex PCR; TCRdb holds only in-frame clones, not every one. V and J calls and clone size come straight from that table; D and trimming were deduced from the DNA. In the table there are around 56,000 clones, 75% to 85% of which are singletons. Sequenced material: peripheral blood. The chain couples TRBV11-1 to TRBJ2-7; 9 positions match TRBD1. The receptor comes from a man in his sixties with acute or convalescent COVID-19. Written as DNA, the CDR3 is TGTGCCAGCAGCCTGACAGGGGGTGCCTACGAGCAGTACTTC. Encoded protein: CASSLTGGAYEQYF.